These T cell receptor beta chains were read from a single sample in a study of cytomegalovirus exposure and HLA in healthy donors. Produced via immunoSEQ multiplex PCR; TCRdb's table is partial and in-frame only. The data hold 100,000 to 150,000 clones, with more than 80% observed a single time. What was sequenced was PBMCs. These receptors came from a woman aged 40 to 50 in good health and CMV-seropositive. The CDR3 runs from the conserved cysteine through the conserved F or W. Some rows mark clone size as missing; the rest say once, few, many or name a class of expanded clone.

J | V | size | CDR3
TRBJ2-7 | TRBV5-6 | . | CASSRRTGAYEQYF
TRBJ1-5 | TRBV19 | . | CASSIAGGRNQPQHF
TRBJ2-3 | TRBV7-2 | . | CASSLAQYTDTQYF
TRBJ2-7 | TRBV6-6 | . | CASSHPGVGPTEQYF
TRBJ2-5 | TRBV18 | . | CASSPGRGYSETQYF
TRBJ1-2 | TRBV19 | few | CASTDRGRYGYTF
TRBJ2-5 | TRBV9 | . | CASSVGGLAGSETQYF
TRBJ1-5 | TRBV7-2 | . | CASSFTPGTGGNQPQHF
TRBJ2-1 | TRBV5-6 | . | CASSLDYPGNPYNEQFF
TRBJ1-3 | TRBV10-3 | . | CAISEILQVSGNTIYF
TRBJ2-7 | TRBV9 | . | CASSGRTGTYEQYF
TRBJ2-5 | TRBV5-1 | . | CASSLGQGAGMETQYF
TRBJ2-2 | TRBV7-9 | . | CASSFLADTGELFF
TRBJ2-2 | TRBV19 | . | CASSIGTGNTGELFF
TRBJ2-3 | TRBV9 | . | CASSVGGLGTDTQYF
TRBJ1-3 | TRBV28 | . | CAASSGTGGNTIYF
TRBJ1-2 | TRBV7-8 | . | CASSRLPAEEGYTF
TRBJ2-4 | TRBV5-1 | . | CASSFGGDNLKNIQYF
TRBJ2-7 | TRBV9 | . | CASSVEGAYEQYF
TRBJ1-2 | TRBV5-1 | . | CASSLDGQGNYGYTF